This TCR beta chain was observed in a study of CD8 T cells in ankylosing spondylitis. General study findings and limits: Clones tied to disease were said to be significantly enriched in matched ankylosing spondylitis synovial fluid. It appeared that ankylosing spondylitis blood was characterized by a TCR beta motif of eight highly homologous variants. Relatively scarce in peripheral blood, disease-linked clones were CD8+.

This clonotype was picked up many times. Its matching antigen is unknown. CDR3 length: 15 amino acids. Trimming pared 3 bases from V and 2 bases from J, leaving 13 bases between. CDR1 and CDR2 from the germline V gene are LGHDT and YNNKEL (reference sequence). Construction of TCR beta libraries was performed using quantitative 5'-RACE with molecular barcodes. TCRdb re-derived calls from the 5' RACE reads in MiXCR, one entry per CDR3 protein. Of under 85,000 distinct CDR3 sequences listed, roughly 5.3% are singletons. V is TRBV3-1 and J is TRBJ2-5; D is perhaps TRBD2 (6 bases). The sample comprised blood, either unsorted or a sorted T cell fraction (not recorded which). The clonotype originates from a male donor with ankylosing spondylitis or in good health (not recorded which). CDR3 protein: CASSHYSGSQETQYF. Here the CDR3 DNA reads TGTGCCAGCAGCCACTATAGCGGATCGCAAGAGACCCAGTACTTC.